The rows below give T cell receptor beta chains drawn from one sample of a study of blood T cell repertoires in COVID-19. TCRdb's table, derived via immunoSEQ multiplex PCR, lists solely in-frame clones and lacks some. The sample records approximately 330,000 clones, roughly 86% being singletons. Sequences were obtained from peripheral blood. The receptors were sampled from a young man with COVID-19, enrolled during active disease. Both conserved end residues are part of each CDR3. The D gene is left open where the match is weak. Rows may omit the clone size; those that give it use once, few, many or a size class.

V gene: TRBV28; D gene: -; clone size: few; J gene: TRBJ2-7; CDR3 DNA: TGTGCCAGCAGTTTTAGAGGTGATATTTACGAGCAGTACTTC; CDR3 protein: CASSFRGDIYEQYF
V gene: TRBV27; D gene: -; clone size: -; J gene: TRBJ1-1; CDR3 DNA: TGTGCCAGCAGTTTCCGGGGGGGCGTGGACACTGAAGCTTTCTTT; CDR3 protein: CASSFRGGVDTEAFF
V gene: TRBV5-1; D gene: TRBD1; clone size: -; J gene: TRBJ2-7; CDR3 DNA: TGCGCCAGCAGCCCGGGACAGGGGAGGGACGAGCAGTACTTC; CDR3 protein: CASSPGQGRDEQYF
V gene: TRBV11-2; D gene: TRBD1; clone size: -; J gene: TRBJ2-1; CDR3 DNA: TGTGCCAGCAGCTTCGTCAGGGGGCGGGTCAATGAGCAGTTCTTC; CDR3 protein: CASSFVRGRVNEQFF
V gene: TRBV10-3; D gene: TRBD1; clone size: -; J gene: TRBJ1-2; CDR3 DNA: TGTGCCATCAGTGGGCCCTCTCAAGGGGGCCCGGGCTACACCTTC; CDR3 protein: CAISGPSQGGPGYTF
V gene: TRBV15; D gene: TRBD2; clone size: once; J gene: TRBJ2-1; CDR3 DNA: TGTGCCACCAGCAGAGTCTTTACTAGCGGGAGCGATGAGCAGTTCTTC; CDR3 protein: CATSRVFTSGSDEQFF
V gene: TRBV9; D gene: TRBD2; clone size: many; J gene: TRBJ2-3; CDR3 DNA: TGTGCCAGCAGCACCCTGGGGACTAGCGGGGATACGCAGTATTTT; CDR3 protein: CASSTLGTSGDTQYF
V gene: TRBV5-5; D gene: TRBD1; clone size: -; J gene: TRBJ2-3; CDR3 DNA: TGTGCCAGCAGCTGGCAGGGGGCTAGCACAGATACGCAGTATTTT; CDR3 protein: CASSWQGASTDTQYF
V gene: TRBV5-6; D gene: -; clone size: -; J gene: TRBJ2-2; CDR3 DNA: TGTGCCAGCAGCCCGGCCCCGGGACAGAACACCGGGGAGCTGTTTTTT; CDR3 protein: CASSPAPGQNTGELFF
V gene: TRBV24-1; D gene: -; clone size: once; J gene: TRBJ2-3; CDR3 DNA: TGTGCCCCCGCGCGAGCGCGCACAGATACGCAGTATTTT; CDR3 protein: CAPARARTDTQYF
V gene: TRBV9; D gene: TRBD2; clone size: -; J gene: TRBJ2-2; CDR3 DNA: TGTGCCAGCAGCGTAGCTAGCGGGAGTACCGGGGAGCTGTTTTTT; CDR3 protein: CASSVASGSTGELFF
V gene: TRBV9; D gene: -; clone size: -; J gene: TRBJ1-2; CDR3 DNA: TGTGCCAGCAGCGTTGACAGGAACTATGGCTACACCTTC; CDR3 protein: CASSVDRNYGYTF
V gene: TRBV30; D gene: -; clone size: -; J gene: TRBJ1-5; CDR3 DNA: TGTGCCTGGAGTAACGGGGTCGGGCCCCAGCATTTT; CDR3 protein: CAWSNGVGPQHF
V gene: TRBV5-6; D gene: TRBD1; clone size: -; J gene: TRBJ2-2; CDR3 DNA: TGTGCCAGCAGCATACGGGACAGGACCACCGGGGAGCTGTTTTTT; CDR3 protein: CASSIRDRTTGELFF
V gene: TRBV19; D gene: -; clone size: -; J gene: TRBJ2-6; CDR3 DNA: TGTGCCAGTAGTCAATGGAGTTCTGGGGCCAACGTCCTGACTTTC; CDR3 protein: CASSQWSSGANVLTF
V gene: TRBV27; D gene: TRBD1; clone size: -; J gene: TRBJ1-3; CDR3 DNA: TGTGCCAGCAGTTGGACAGGGGGTAGTGGAAACACCATATATTTT; CDR3 protein: CASSWTGGSGNTIYF
V gene: TRBV5-4; D gene: -; clone size: few; J gene: TRBJ1-6; CDR3 DNA: TGTGCCAGCAGCCTCGGGGGGAACAGGGCCTATAATTCACCCCTCCACTTT; CDR3 protein: CASSLGGNRAYNSPLHF
V gene: TRBV19; D gene: TRBD1; clone size: few; J gene: TRBJ1-5; CDR3 DNA: TGTGCCAGTAGTCAAGGGACAGGTCAGCCCCAGCATTTT; CDR3 protein: CASSQGTGQPQHF
V gene: TRBV4-3; D gene: TRBD1; clone size: -; J gene: TRBJ2-1; CDR3 DNA: TGCGCCAGCAGCCAAGGGACAGGGCTTGAGCAGTTCTTC; CDR3 protein: CASSQGTGLEQFF
V gene: TRBV9; D gene: -; clone size: -; J gene: TRBJ1-2; CDR3 DNA: TGTGCCAGCAGCGTGGGCGGGGGTGACTATGGCTACACCTTC; CDR3 protein: CASSVGGGDYGYTF
V gene: TRBV7-9; D gene: TRBD1; clone size: -; J gene: TRBJ1-2; CDR3 DNA: TGTGCCAGCAGCGCGCGTACAGGGGCTCGCCGGTTAGTAGGCTACACCTTC; CDR3 protein: CASSARTGARRLVGYTF
V gene: TRBV3-1/TRBV3-2; D gene: -; clone size: -; J gene: TRBJ1-2; CDR3 DNA: TGTGCCAGCAGCCAAGACAGTTACTATGGCTACACCTTC; CDR3 protein: CASSQDSYYGYTF
V gene: TRBV19; D gene: TRBD2; clone size: -; J gene: TRBJ2-1; CDR3 DNA: TGTGCCAGCGTAGAAGGGACTAGCGGGTACAATGAGCAGTTCTTC; CDR3 protein: CASVEGTSGYNEQFF
V gene: TRBV6-1; D gene: -; clone size: once; J gene: TRBJ2-3; CDR3 DNA: TGTGCCAGCAGTGAAGACAGGGCGGATACGCAGTATTTT; CDR3 protein: CASSEDRADTQYF
V gene: TRBV28; D gene: TRBD2; clone size: -; J gene: TRBJ2-7; CDR3 DNA: TGTGCCAGCAGTCTAGGGGCTAGCGGGAACGCCTACGAGCAGTACTTC; CDR3 protein: CASSLGASGNAYEQYF
V gene: TRBV3-1/TRBV3-2; D gene: -; clone size: -; J gene: TRBJ1-1; CDR3 DNA: TGTGCCAGCAGCCAGATTCCCTCGGAGGGACTCGCTGAAGCTTTCTTT; CDR3 protein: CASSQIPSEGLAEAFF